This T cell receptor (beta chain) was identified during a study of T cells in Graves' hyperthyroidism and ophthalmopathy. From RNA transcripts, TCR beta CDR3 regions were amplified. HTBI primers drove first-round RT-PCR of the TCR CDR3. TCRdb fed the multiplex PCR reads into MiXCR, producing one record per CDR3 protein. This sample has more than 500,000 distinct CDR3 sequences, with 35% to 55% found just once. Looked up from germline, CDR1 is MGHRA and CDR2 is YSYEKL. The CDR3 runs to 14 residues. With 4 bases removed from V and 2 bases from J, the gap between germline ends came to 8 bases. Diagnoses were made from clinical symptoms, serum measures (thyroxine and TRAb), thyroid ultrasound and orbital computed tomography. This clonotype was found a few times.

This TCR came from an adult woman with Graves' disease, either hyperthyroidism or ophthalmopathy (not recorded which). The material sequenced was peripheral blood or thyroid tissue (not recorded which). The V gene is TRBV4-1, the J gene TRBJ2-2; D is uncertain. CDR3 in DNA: TGCGCCAGCAGCCGAATTTATAACACCGGGGAGCTGTTTTTT. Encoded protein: CASSRIYNTGELFF.